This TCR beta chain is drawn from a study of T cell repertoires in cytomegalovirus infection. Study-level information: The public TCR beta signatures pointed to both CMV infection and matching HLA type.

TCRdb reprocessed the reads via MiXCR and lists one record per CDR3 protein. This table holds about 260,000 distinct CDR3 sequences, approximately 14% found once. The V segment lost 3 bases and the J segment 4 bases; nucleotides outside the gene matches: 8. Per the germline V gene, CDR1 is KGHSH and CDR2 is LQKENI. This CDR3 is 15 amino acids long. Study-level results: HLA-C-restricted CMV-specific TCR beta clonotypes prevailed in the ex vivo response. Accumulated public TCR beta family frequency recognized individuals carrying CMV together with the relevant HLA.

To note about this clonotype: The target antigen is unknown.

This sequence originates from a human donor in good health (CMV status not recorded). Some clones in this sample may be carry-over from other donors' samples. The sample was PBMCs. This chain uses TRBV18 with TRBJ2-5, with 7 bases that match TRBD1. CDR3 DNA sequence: TGTGCCAGCTCACCGAACAGGGGTCGGGGAGAGACCCAGTACTTC. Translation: CASSPNRGRGETQYF.